The present T cell receptor (beta chain) was sequenced within a study of shared clonotypes between healthy human individuals. This CDR3 region has 15 residues. In germline, CDR1 is MNHEY, CDR2 SVGAGI. Between the trimmed V and J ends, which lost 2 bases and 6 bases, there was a span of 17 bases. Overall study findings and caveats: Naive subsets tended to show greater estimated richness than memory subsets.

A remark on this clone: The antigen is undetermined.

Naive CD8 populations comprised CD45RO-negative cells positively selected for CCR7, excluding terminally differentiated effector memory CD45RA+ cells. Profiled with immunoSEQ multiplex PCR; TCRdb holds only in-frame clones, not every one. The data contain about 2.1 million clones, 90% to 95% of them singletons. The receptor's source is a young man in good health. Some clones in this sample may be carry-over from other donors' samples. The rearrangement joins TRBV6-5 to TRBJ2-7, with D possibly TRBD2 on 6 matching bases. Sequencing was done on a sample of naive CD8+ T cells from PBMCs. In DNA, the CDR3 is TGTGCCAGCAGTTACCTTGCGCTGGGAGGTTCCGAGCAGTACTTC. Encoded protein: CASSYLALGGSEQYF.